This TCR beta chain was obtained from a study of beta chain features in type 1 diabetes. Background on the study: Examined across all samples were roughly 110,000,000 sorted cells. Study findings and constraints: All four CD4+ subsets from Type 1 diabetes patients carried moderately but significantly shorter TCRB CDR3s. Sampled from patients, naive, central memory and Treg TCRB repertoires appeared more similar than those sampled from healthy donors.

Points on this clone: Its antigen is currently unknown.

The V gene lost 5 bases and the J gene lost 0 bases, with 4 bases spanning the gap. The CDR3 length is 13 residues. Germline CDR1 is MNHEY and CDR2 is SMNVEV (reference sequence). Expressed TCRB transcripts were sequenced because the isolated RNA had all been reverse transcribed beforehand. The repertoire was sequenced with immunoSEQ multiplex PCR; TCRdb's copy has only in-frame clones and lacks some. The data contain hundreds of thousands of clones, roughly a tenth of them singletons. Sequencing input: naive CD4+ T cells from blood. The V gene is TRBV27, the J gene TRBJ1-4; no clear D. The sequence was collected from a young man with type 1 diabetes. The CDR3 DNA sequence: TGTGCCAGCAGTCAGACAACTAATGAAAAACTGTTTTTT. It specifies CASSQTTNEKLFF.